Below, 13 T cell receptor beta chains from the same sample are listed, as sequenced in a study of technical replicates of blood from a few donors. The assay was immunoSEQ multiplex PCR, and TCRdb's table has in-frame clones only and misses some. Among about 76,000 clones, 90% to 95% were seen once, and the ten largest hold 0.3% to 0.45%. The sequenced sample was T cells isolated from PBMCs. These receptors all stem from a human donor in good health.

The V and J genes are TRBV19 and TRBJ1-1, with 7 bases lining up with TRBD1. Germline CDR1 reads LNHDA; CDR2 reads SQIVND (reference sequence). CDR3 length: 14 amino acids. V gave up 5 bases and J gave up 6 bases; unmatched junction bases: 9. The CDR3 nucleotides read TGTGCCAGTAGTGTCGACAGGGACATCGCTGAAGCTTTCTTT. It encodes CASSVDRDIAEAFF.

The chain links TRBV4-3 to TRBJ2-7; 15 nucleotides align to TRBD2. CDR1 and CDR2 (germline): LGHNA, YSLEER. The CDR3 is 18 residues long. V was clipped by 4 bases and J by 6 bases; unmatched bases: 13. Here the CDR3 DNA reads TGCGCCAGCAGCCCGCGGACTAGCGGGAGGGGTCTCGCGTCCGAGCAGTACTTC. Its protein is CASSPRTSGRGLASEQYF.

The CDR3 loop reads CASSYTPTGELFF. The CDR3 region has the DNA TGTGCCAGCAGCTATACACCCACCGGGGAGCTGTTTTTT. The chain employs TRBV11-3 and TRBJ2-2, with D uncertain. The V gene's germline CDR1 is SGHNT and CDR2 YENEEA. The CDR3 loop spans 13 amino acids. V was pared by 4 bases and J by 4 bases, with 7 bases between. Full variable domain (remainder filled in from reference TRBV11-3 and TRBJ2-2): EAGVVQSPRYKIIEKKQPVAFWCNPISGHNTLYWYLQNLGQGPELLIRYENEEAVDDSQLPKDRFSAERLKGVDSTLKIQPAELGDSAVYLCASSYTPTGELFFGEGSRLTVL.

This clone was recorded only once. The chain uses TRBV27 and TRBJ2-1; TRBD2 aligns across 12 bases. The germline gives CDR1 MNHEY, CDR2 SMNVEV (reference sequence). The junction had 11 bases not matched to a gene; V was cut back by 5 bases and J by 0 bases. This CDR3 is 19 amino acids long. CDR3: CASSAPGLAGGSSYNEQFF. CDR3 sequence (DNA): TGTGCCAGCAGTGCCCCTGGGCTAGCGGGAGGGAGCTCCTACAATGAGCAGTTCTTC.

Note on this clone: Other DNA sequences in the sample encode the same CDR3. This sequence joins TRBV7-3 and TRBJ2-1, with D maybe TRBD1 (6 bases). V was trimmed by 4 bases and J by 1 base, leaving 8 bases between them. The germline V gene has CDR1 SGHTA and CDR2 FQGTGA. The CDR3 runs 14 residues. As DNA, the CDR3 is TGTGCCAGCAGCTCCGGGACATCCTACAATGAGCAGTTCTTC. Translating it yields CASSSGTSYNEQFF. The entire variable domain, with the rest obtained from reference TRBV7-3 and TRBJ2-1, is as follows: GAGVSQTPSNKVTEKGKYVELRCDPISGHTALYWYRQSLGQGPEFLIYFQGTGAADDSGLPNDRFFAVRPEGSVSTLKIQRTERGDSAVYLCASSSGTSYNEQFFGPGTRLTVL.

V is TRBV4-2 and J is TRBJ2-3; TRBD2 agrees at 7 bases. J was trimmed by 5 bases and V by 4 bases; bases with no gene match: 12. CDR3 length: 16 amino acids. Germline V CDR1 and CDR2: LGHNA, YNFKEQ. DNA for the CDR3: TGTGCCAGCAGCCGTTCTCGGGGGAGGGACGGAGATACGCAGTATTTT. It yields the protein CASSRSRGRDGDTQYF.

The genes are TRBV19 and TRBJ2-1; 14 nucleotides align to TRBD2. Germline CDR1 and CDR2: LNHDA and SQIVND (reference sequence). The ends lost 6 bases at V and 9 bases at J; junction bases unmatched: 4. The CDR3 is 14 residues long. The CDR3 coding sequence is TGTGCCAGTAGGGGACTAGCGGGAGATGTTGAGCAGTTCTTC. Amino acid sequence: CASRGLAGDVEQFF.

The chain couples TRBV6-1 to TRBJ1-2, with D unresolved. Germline values: CDR1 MNHNS, CDR2 SASEGT. This CDR3 has 12 amino acids. V gave up 3 bases and J gave up 1 base, with 3 bases separating them. CDR3 amino acids: CASSDRNYGYTF. In DNA, the CDR3 is TGTGCCAGCAGTGACCGTAACTATGGCTACACCTTC.

This clone showed up just once. The V and J genes are TRBV5-5 and TRBJ1-1; 7 bases map to TRBD1. Germline trimming cut 0 bases from V and 4 bases from J; bases unmatched to any gene: 0. This CDR3 region has 13 residues. Germline CDR1 and CDR2: SGHKS and YYEKEE (reference sequence). The CDR3 region is CASSLEGATEAFF. In nucleotides, the CDR3 is TGTGCCAGCAGCTTGGAGGGGGCCACTGAAGCTTTCTTT. The complete variable domain, with remaining parts taken from reference TRBV5-5 and TRBJ1-1, reads DAGVTQSPTHLIKTRGQQVTLRCSPISGHKSVSWYQQVLGQGPQFIFQYYEKEERGRGNFPDRFSARQFPNYSSELNVNALLLGDSALYLCASSLEGATEAFFGQGTRLTVV.

Notes on this clone: The junction shows a germline mismatch at one end, possibly a read error. This chain links TRBV6-1 with TRBJ2-1; TRBD2 matches at 8 bases. This CDR3 spans 15 amino acids. Germline-derived CDR1 and CDR2 are MNHNS and SASEGT. Here the CDR3 DNA reads TGTGCCAGCAGGGAAGACAGCGGGGGATACAATGAGCAGTTCTTC. Translated, it gives CASREDSGGYNEQFF.

This chain joins TRBV18 and TRBJ1-2, with a tentative D call TRBD1 (6 bases). Germline CDR1 and CDR2: KGHSH and LQKENI. Trimming removed 3 bases from V and 5 bases from J, with 37 bases in between. The CDR3 extends over 22 amino acids. This CDR3 reads CASSPSIPQPGRGTKRGYGYTF. In DNA, the CDR3 is TGTGCCAGCTCACCGAGTATACCACAGCCCGGGAGGGGGACAAAAAGGGGGTATGGCTACACCTTC.

This chain links TRBV9 with TRBJ2-7, with 7 bases identical to TRBD1. With V trimmed by 4 bases and J by 5 bases, 15 bases remained unmatched. Looked up from germline, CDR1 is SGDLS and CDR2 is YYNGEE. This CDR3 contains 16 residues. The CDR3 region is CASSPLTSGQRNEQYF. As DNA, the CDR3 is TGTGCCAGCAGCCCCCTAACTTCGGGACAGCGAAACGAGCAGTACTTC. Using reference TRBV9 and TRBJ2-7 for the parts outside the CDR3, the full variable domain is DSGVTQTPKHLITATGQRVTLRCSPRSGDLSVYWYQQSLDQGLQFLIQYYNGEERAKGNILERFSAQQFPDLHSELNLSSLELGDSALYFCASSPLTSGQRNEQYFGPGTRLTVT.

This rearrangement joins TRBV6-5 to TRBJ1-1; 8 bases fit TRBD1. Germline loops: CDR1 MNHEY, CDR2 SVGAGI. V shed 6 bases and J 5 bases; nucleotides not matched to a gene: 8. The length of the CDR3 is 14 residues. The CDR3 nucleotides are TGTGCCAGCAGCCTCATGACAGGGGTGACTGAAGCTTTCTTT. This translates into CASSLMTGVTEAFF.